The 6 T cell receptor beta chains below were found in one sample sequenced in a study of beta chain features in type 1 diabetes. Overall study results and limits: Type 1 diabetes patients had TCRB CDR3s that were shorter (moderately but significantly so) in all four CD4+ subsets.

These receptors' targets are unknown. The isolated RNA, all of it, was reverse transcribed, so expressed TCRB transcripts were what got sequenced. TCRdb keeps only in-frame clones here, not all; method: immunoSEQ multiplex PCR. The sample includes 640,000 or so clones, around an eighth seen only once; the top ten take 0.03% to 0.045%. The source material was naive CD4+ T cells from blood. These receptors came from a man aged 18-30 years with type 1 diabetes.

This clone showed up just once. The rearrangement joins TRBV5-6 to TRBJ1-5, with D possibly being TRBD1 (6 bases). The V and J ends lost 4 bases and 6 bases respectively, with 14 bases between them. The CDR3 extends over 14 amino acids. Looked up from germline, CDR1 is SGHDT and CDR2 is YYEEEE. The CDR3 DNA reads TGTGCCAGCAGCCCATGGACAGCACGTCAGCCCCAGCATTTT. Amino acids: CASSPWTARQPQHF.

The CDR3, as DNA: TGCAGCGTTGAAGAGGCACGGGGAACTGAAGCTTTCTTT. It encodes CSVEEARGTEAFF. The chain carries TRBV29-1 and TRBJ1-1; D gene unclear. CDR3 length: 13 residues. V was shortened by 0 bases and J by 5 bases, with 10 bases between the two germline ends. The germline CDR1 and CDR2 sequences are SQVTM and ANQGSEA.

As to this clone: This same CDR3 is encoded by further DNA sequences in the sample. CDR3 nucleotide sequence: TGTGCCAGTCAGGGAGCCTACGAGCAGTACTTC. Amino acids: CASQGAYEQYF. This chain uses TRBV7-9 with TRBJ2-7; D may match TRBD1 or TRBD2 (5 bases each). CDR3 length: 11 amino acids. Trimming took off 9 bases at V and 2 bases at J, with 8 bases between the two ends. The V gene's germline CDR1 is SEHNR and CDR2 FQNEAQ (reference sequence).

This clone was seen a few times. The CDR3 region has the DNA TGTGCCAGCAGCTTAGGGGGCGCAAGGACAGATACGCAGTATTTT. It codes for CASSLGGARTDTQYF. This chain links TRBV7-2 with TRBJ2-3; TRBD1 is a possible D gene (5 bases). The CDR3 extends over 15 amino acids. Trimming took 1 base from V and 3 from J, leaving 11 bases between them. Germline lookup yields CDR1 SGHTA and CDR2 FQGNSA.

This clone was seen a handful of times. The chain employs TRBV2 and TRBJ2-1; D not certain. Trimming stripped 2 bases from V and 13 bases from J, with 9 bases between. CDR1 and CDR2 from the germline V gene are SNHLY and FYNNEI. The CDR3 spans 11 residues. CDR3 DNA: TGTGCCAGCAGTGAACAGAGATTACAGTTCTTC. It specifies CASSEQRLQFF.

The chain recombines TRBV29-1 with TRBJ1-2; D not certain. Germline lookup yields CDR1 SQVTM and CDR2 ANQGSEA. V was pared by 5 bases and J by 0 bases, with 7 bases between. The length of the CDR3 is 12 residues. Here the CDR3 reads CSVYVPNYGYTF. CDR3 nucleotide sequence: TGCAGCGTTTACGTACCTAACTATGGCTACACCTTC. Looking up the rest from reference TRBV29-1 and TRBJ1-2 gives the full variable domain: SAVISQKPSRDICQRGTSLTIQCQVDSQVTMMFWYRQQPGQSLTLIATANQGSEATYESGFVIDKFPISRPNLTFSTLTVSNMSPEDSSIYLCSVYVPNYGYTFGSGTRLTVV.